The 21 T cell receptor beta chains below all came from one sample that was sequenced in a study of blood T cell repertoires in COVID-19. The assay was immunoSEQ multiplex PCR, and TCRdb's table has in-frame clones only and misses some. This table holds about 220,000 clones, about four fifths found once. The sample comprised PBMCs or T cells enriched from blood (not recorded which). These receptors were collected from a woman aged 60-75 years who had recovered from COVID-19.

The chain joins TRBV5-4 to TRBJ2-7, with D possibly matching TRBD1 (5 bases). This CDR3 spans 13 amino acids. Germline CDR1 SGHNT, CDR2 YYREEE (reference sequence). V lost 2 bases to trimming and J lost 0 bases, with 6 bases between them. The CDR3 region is CASSFRDSYEQYF. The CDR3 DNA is TGTGCCAGCAGCTTCAGGGACTCCTACGAGCAGTACTTC.

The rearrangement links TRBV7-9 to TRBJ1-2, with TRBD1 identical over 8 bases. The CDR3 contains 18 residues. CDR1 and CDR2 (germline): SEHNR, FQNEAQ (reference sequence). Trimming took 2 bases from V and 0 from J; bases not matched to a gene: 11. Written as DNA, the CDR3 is TGTGCCAGCAGCTTAAGTTCAGAGACAGGGGCCTCTAACTATGGCTACACCTTC. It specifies CASSLSSETGASNYGYTF.

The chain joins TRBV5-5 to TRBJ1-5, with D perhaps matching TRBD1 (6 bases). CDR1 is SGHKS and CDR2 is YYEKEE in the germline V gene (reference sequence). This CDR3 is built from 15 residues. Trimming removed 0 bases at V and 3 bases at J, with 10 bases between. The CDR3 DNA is TGTGCCAGCAGCTTGGATTCAGGGGTCAATCAGCCCCAGCATTTT. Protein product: CASSLDSGVNQPQHF.

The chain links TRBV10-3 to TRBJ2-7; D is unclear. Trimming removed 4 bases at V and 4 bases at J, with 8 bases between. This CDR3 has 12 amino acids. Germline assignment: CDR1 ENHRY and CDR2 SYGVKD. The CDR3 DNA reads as TGTGCCATCAGTGCTCAGACATACGAGCAGTACTTC. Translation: CAISAQTYEQYF.

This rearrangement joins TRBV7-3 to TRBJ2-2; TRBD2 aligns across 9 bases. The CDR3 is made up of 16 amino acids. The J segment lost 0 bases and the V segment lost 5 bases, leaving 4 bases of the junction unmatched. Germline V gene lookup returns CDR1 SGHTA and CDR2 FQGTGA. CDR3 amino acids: CASSLAGYANTGELFF. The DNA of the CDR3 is TGTGCCAGCAGCCTAGCGGGGTACGCGAACACCGGGGAGCTGTTTTTT.

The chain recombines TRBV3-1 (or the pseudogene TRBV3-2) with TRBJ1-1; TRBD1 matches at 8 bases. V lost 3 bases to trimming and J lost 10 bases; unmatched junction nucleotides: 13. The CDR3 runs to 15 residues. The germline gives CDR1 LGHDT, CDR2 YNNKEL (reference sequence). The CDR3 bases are TGTGCCAGCAGCCAGGCGCCAGGACAGGGCAAGGGAGCTTTCTTT. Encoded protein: CASSQAPGQGKGAFF.

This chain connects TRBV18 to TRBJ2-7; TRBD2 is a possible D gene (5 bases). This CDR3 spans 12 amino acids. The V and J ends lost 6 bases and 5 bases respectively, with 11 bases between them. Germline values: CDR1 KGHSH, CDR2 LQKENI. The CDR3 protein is CASSPRVHEQYF. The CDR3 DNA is TGTGCCAGCTCCCCGAGGGTCCACGAGCAGTACTTC.

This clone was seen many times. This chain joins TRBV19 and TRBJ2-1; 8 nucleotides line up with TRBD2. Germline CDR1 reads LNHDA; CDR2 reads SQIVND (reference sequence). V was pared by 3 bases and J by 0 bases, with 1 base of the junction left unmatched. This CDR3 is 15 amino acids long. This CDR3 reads CASSIRGGSYNEQFF. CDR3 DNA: TGTGCCAGTAGTATCCGGGGGGGCTCCTACAATGAGCAGTTCTTC.

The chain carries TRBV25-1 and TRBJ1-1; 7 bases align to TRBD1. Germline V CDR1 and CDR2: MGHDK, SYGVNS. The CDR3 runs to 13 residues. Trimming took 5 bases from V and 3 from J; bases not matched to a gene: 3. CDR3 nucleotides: TGTGCCAGCAGTCATGGACAGGACACTGAAGCTTTCTTT. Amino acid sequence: CASSHGQDTEAFF.

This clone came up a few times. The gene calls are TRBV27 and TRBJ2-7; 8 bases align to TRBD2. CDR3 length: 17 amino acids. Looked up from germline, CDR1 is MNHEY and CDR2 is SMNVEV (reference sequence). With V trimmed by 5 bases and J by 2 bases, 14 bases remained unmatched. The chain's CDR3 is CASSQESGTSHAYEQYF. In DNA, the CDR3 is TGTGCCAGCAGTCAGGAATCCGGGACTAGTCACGCCTACGAGCAGTACTTC.

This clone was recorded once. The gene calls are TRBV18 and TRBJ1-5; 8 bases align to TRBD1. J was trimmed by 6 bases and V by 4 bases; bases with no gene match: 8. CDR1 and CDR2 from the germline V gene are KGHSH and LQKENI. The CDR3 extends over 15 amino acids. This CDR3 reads CASSRGQGGAQPQHF. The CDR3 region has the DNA TGTGCCAGCTCACGTGGACAGGGAGGCGCTCAGCCCCAGCATTTT.

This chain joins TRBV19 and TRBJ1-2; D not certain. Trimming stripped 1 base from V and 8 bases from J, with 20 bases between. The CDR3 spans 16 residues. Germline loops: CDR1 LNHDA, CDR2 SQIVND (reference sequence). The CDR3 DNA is TGTGCCAGTAGTATAGTCGGCCAGCTTATTGCGAGGGGCTACACCTTC. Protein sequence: CASSIVGQLIARGYTF.

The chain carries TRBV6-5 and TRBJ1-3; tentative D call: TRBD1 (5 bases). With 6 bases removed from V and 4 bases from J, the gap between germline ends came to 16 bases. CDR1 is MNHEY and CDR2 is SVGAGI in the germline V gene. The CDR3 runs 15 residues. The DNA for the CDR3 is TGTGCCAGCAGCCGGGACTTTACCCAGGGAAACACCATATATTTT. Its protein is CASSRDFTQGNTIYF.

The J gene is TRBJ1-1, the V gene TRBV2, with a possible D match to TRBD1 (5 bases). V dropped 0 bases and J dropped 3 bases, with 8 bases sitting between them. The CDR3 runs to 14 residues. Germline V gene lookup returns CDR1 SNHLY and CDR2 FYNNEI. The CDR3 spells CASSEAQGHTEAFF. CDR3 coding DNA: TGTGCCAGCAGTGAAGCGCAGGGCCACACTGAAGCTTTCTTT.

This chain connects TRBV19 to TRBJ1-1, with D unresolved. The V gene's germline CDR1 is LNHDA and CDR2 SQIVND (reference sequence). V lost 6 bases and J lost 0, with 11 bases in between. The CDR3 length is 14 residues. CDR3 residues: CASRLGVMNTEAFF. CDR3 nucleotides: TGTGCCAGTAGGCTAGGCGTCATGAACACTGAAGCTTTCTTT. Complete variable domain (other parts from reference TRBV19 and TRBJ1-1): DGGITQSPKYLFRKEGQNVTLSCEQNLNHDAMYWYRQDPGQGLRLIYYSQIVNDFQKGDIAEGYSVSREKKESFPLTVTSAQKNPTAFYLCASRLGVMNTEAFFGQGTRLTVV.

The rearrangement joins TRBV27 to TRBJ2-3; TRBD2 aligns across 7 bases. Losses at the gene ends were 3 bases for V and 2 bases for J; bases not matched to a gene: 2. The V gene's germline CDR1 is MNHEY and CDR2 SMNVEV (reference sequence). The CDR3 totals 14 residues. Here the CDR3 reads CASSFGLDTDTQYF. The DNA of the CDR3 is TGTGCCAGCAGTTTTGGACTAGACACAGATACGCAGTATTTT.

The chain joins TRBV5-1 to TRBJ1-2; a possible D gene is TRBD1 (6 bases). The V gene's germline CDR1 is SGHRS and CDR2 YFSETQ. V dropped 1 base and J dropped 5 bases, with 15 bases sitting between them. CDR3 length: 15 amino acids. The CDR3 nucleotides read TGCGCCAGCAGCTTGAGTACAGGGCGTGGGTATGGCTACACCTTC. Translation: CASSLSTGRGYGYTF.

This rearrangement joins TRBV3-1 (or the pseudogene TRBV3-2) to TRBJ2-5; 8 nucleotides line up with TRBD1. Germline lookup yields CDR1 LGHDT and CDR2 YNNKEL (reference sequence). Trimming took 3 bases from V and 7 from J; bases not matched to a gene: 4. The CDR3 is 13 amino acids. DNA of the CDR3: TGTGCCAGCAGCCAGGACAGGGAAGGGACCCAGTACTTC. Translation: CASSQDREGTQYF.

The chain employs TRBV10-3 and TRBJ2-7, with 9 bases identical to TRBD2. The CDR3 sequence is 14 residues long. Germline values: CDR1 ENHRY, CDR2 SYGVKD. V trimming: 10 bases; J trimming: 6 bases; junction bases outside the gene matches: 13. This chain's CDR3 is CASLGPTSGGEQYF. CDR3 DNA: TGTGCCAGTTTGGGCCCGACTAGCGGAGGCGAGCAGTACTTC.

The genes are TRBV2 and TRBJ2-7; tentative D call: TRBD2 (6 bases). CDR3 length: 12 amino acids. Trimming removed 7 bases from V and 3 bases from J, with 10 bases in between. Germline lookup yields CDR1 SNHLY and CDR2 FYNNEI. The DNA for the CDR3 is TGTGCCAGCACGGGAGATCACTACGAGCAGTACTTC. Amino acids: CASTGDHYEQYF.

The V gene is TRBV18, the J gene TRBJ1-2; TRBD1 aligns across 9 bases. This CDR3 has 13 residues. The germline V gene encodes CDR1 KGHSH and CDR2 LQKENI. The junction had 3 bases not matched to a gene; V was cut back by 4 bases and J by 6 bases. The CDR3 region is CASSQNRGHGYTF. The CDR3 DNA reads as TGTGCCAGCTCACAAAACAGGGGGCATGGCTACACCTTC.